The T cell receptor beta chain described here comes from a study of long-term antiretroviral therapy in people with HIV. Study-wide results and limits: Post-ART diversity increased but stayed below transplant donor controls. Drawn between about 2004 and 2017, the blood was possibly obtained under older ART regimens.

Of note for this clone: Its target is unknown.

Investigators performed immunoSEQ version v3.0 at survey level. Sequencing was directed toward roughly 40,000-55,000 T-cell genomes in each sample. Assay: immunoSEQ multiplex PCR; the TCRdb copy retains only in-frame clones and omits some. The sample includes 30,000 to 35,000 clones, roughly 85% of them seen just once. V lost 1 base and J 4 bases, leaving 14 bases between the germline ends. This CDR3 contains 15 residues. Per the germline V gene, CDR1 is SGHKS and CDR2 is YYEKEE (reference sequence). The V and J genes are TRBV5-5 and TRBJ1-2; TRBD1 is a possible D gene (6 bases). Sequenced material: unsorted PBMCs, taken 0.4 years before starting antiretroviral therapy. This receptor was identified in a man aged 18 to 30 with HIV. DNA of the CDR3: TGTGCCAGCAGCTTGAGCGTGGGGGGGGCCTATGGCTACACCTTC. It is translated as CASSLSVGGAYGYTF.